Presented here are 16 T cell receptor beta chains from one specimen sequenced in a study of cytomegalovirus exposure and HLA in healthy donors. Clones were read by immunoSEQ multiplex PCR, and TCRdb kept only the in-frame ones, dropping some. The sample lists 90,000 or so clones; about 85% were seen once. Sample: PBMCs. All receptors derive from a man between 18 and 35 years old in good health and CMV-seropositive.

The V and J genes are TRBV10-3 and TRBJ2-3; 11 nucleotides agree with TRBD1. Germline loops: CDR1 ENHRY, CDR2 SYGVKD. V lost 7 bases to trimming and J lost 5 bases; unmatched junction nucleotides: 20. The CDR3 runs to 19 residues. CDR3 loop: CAITQGQGGRLAPKDTQYF. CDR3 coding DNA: TGTGCCATCACTCAGGGACAGGGGGGGAGACTAGCGCCTAAAGATACGCAGTATTTT.

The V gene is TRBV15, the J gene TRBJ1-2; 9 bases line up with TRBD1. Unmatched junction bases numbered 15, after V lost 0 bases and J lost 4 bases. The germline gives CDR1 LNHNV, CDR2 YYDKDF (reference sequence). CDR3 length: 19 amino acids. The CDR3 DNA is TGTGCCACCAGCAGAGATCCGGTCCCGGGACAGGGTAGGAGCTATGGCTACACCTTC. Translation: CATSRDPVPGQGRSYGYTF.

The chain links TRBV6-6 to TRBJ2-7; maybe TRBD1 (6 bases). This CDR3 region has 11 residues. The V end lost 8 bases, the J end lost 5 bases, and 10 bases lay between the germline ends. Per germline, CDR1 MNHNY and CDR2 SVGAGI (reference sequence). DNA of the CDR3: TGTGCCAGCCCAGGGGTCCACGAGCAGTACGTC. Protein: CASPGVHEQYV.

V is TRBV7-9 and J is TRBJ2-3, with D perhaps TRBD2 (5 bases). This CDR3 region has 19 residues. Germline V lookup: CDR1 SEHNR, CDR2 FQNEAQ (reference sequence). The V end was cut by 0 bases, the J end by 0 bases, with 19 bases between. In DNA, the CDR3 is TGTGCCAGCAGCTTAGCGGTGTTAACCGGGCGGGTGAGCACAGATACGCAGTATTTT. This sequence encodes CASSLAVLTGRVSTDTQYF.

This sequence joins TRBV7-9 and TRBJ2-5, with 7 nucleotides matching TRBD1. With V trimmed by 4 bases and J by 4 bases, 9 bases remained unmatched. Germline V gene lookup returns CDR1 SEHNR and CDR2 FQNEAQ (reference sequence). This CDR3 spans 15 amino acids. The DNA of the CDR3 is TGTGCCAGCAGCTACTCCGGGACAGAGGGAGAGACCCAGTACTTC. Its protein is CASSYSGTEGETQYF.

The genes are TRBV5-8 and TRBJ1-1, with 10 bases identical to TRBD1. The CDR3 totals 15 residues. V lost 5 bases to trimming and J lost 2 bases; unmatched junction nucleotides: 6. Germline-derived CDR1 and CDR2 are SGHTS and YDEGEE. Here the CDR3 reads CASSWTGGLNTEAFF. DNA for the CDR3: TGTGCCAGCAGTTGGACAGGGGGTCTCAACACTGAAGCTTTCTTT.

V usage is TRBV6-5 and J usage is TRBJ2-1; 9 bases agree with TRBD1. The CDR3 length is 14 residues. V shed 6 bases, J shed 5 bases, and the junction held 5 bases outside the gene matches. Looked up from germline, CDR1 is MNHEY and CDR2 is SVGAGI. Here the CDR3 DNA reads TGTGCCAGCAGCAGGGACAGGGACCACAATGAGCAGTTCTTC. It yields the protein CASSRDRDHNEQFF.

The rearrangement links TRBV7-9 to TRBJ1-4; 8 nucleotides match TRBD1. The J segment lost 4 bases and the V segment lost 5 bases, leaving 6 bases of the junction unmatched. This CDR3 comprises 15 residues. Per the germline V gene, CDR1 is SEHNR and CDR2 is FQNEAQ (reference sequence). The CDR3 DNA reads TGTGCCAGCAGCCCCCCGGGACAGGTTAATGAAAAACTGTTTTTT. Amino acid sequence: CASSPPGQVNEKLFF.

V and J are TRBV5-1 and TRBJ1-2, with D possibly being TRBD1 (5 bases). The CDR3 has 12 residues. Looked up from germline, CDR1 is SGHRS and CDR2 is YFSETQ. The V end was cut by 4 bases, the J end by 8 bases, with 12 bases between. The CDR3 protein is CASSEPGGGYTF. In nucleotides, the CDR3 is TGCGCCAGCAGCGAGCCGGGGGGGGGCTACACCTTC.

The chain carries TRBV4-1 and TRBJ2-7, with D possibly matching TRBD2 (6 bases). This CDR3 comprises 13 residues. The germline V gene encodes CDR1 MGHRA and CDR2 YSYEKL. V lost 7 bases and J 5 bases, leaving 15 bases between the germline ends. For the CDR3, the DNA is TGCGCCAGCAACCCGGAGGGCGGCAACGAGCAGTACTTC. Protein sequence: CASNPEGGNEQYF.

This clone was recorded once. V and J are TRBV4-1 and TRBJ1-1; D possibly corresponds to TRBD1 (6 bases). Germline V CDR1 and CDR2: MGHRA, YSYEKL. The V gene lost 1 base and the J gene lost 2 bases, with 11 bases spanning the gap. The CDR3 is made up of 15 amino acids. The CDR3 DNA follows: TGCGCCAGCAGCCAAGTGGCGGGGGCTAACACTGAAGCTTTCTTT. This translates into CASSQVAGANTEAFF.

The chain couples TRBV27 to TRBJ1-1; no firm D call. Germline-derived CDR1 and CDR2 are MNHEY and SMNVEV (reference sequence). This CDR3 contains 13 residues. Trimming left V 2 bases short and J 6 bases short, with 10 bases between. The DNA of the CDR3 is TGTGCCAGCAGTTTAATAATCCGGGCTGAAGCTTTCTTT. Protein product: CASSLIIRAEAFF.

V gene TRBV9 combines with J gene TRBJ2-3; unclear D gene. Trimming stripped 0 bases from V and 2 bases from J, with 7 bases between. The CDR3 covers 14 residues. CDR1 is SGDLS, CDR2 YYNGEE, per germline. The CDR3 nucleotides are TGTGCCAGCAGCGTAGATCAGTACACAGATACGCAGTATTTT. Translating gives CASSVDQYTDTQYF.

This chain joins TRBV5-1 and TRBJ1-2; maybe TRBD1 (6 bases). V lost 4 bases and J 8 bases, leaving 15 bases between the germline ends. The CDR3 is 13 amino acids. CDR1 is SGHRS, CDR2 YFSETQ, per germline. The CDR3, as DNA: TGCGCCAGCAGCCCCGAGGGACAACTCGGCTACACCTTC. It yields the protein CASSPEGQLGYTF.

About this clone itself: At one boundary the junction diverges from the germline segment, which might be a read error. CDR3 sequence: CASSVAGAQATQYF. The DNA for the CDR3 is TGTGCCAGCAGCGTAGCGGGGGCTCAGGCTACGCAGTATTTT. V usage is TRBV7-2 and J usage is TRBJ2-3, with 9 bases fitting TRBD2. Germline CDR1 reads SGHTA; CDR2 reads FQGNSA. This CDR3 is built from 14 residues.

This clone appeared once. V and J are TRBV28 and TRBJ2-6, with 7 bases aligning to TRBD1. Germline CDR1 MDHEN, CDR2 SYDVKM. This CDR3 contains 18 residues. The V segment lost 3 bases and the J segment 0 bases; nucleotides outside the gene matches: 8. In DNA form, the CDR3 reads TGTGCCAGCAGTTTTACGGGGACAGCCATCTCTGGGGCCAACGTCCTGACTTTC. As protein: CASSFTGTAISGANVLTF.